This TCR beta chain was captured by sequencing in a study of cytomegalovirus exposure and HLA in healthy donors. The junction had 10 bases not matched to a gene; V was cut back by 4 bases and J by 10 bases. CDR1 and CDR2 (germline): GTSNPN, SVGIG (reference sequence). The CDR3 covers 15 residues. The PCR made use of 60 Vbeta and 13 Jbeta primers. Libraries were prepared by immunoSEQ multiplex PCR; TCRdb keeps only in-frame clonotypes and omits some of them. The repertoire holds around 190,000 clones, 81% seen once, with 1.5% to 2% in the top ten. This chain uses TRBV30 with TRBJ1-6, with 10 bases that match TRBD1. The sequence derives from a man aged 18 to 29 in good health and CMV-seronegative. The sample was PBMCs. The DNA of the CDR3 is TGTGCCTGGACAGCGACAGGGGGCGGGAGGTCACCCCTCCACTTT. It translates to CAWTATGGGRSPLHF.